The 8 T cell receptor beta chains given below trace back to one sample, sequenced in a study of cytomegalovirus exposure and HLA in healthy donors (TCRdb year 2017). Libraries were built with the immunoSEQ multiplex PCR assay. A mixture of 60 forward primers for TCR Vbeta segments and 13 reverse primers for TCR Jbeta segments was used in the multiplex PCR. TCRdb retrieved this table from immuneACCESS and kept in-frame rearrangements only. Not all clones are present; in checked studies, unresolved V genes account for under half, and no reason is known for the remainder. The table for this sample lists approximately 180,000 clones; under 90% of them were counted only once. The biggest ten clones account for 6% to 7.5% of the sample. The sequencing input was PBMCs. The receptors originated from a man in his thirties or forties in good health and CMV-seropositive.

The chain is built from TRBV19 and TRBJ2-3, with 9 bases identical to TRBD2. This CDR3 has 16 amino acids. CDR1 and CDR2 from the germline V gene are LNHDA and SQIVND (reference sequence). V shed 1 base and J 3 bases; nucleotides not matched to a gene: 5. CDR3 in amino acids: CASSIVAGEGTDTQYF. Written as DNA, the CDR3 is TGTGCCAGTAGTATAGTAGCGGGGGAGGGGACAGATACGCAGTATTTT. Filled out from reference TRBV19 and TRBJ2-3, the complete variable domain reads DGGITQSPKYLFRKEGQNVTLSCEQNLNHDAMYWYRQDPGQGLRLIYYSQIVNDFQKGDIAEGYSVSREKKESFPLTVTSAQKNPTAFYLCASSIVAGEGTDTQYFGPGTRLTVL.

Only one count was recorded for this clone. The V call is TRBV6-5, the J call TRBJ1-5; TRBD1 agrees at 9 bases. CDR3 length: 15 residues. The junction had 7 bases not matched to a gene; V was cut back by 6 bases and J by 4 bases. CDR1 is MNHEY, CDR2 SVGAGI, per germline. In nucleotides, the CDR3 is TGTGCCAGCAGACCCGGGGGACAGGGAAATCAGCCCCAGCATTTT. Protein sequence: CASRPGGQGNQPQHF.

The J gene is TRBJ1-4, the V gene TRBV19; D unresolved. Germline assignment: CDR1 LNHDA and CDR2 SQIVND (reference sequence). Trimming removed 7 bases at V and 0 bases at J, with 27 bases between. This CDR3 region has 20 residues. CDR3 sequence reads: CASTPPGATLRSSTNEKLFF. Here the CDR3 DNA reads TGTGCCAGTACCCCGCCGGGAGCTACACTCCGATCCTCAACTAATGAAAAACTGTTTTTT. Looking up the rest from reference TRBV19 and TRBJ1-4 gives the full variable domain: DGGITQSPKYLFRKEGQNVTLSCEQNLNHDAMYWYRQDPGQGLRLIYYSQIVNDFQKGDIAEGYSVSREKKESFPLTVTSAQKNPTAFYLCASTPPGATLRSSTNEKLFFGSGTQLSVL.

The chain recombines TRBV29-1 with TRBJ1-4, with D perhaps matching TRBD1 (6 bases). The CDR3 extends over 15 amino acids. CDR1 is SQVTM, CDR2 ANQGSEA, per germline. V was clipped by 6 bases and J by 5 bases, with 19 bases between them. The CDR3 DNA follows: TGCAGCGTCCGAGATACAGGGAAAACGAATGAAAAACTGTTTTTT. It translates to CSVRDTGKTNEKLFF.

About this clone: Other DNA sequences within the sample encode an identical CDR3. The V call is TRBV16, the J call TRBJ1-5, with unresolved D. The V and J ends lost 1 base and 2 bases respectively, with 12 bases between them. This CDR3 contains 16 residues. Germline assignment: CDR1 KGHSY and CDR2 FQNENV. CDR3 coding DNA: TGTGCCAGCAGCCAATATCGGGATGACGGCAATCAGCCCCAGCATTTT. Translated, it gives CASSQYRDDGNQPQHF.

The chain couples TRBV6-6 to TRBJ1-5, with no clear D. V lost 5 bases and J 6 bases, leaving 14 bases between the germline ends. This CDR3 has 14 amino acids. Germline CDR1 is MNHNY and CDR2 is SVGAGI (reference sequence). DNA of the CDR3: TGTGCCAGCAGTACTAGTTTTTTTGGTCAGCCCCAGCATTTT. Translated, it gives CASSTSFFGQPQHF.

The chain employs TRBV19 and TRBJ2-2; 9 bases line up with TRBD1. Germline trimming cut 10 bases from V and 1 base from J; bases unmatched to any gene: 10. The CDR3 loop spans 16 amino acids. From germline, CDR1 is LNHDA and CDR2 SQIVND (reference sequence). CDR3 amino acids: CATQHRGQGNTGELFF. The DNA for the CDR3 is TGTGCCACCCAGCATCGGGGACAGGGGAACACCGGGGAGCTGTTTTTT.

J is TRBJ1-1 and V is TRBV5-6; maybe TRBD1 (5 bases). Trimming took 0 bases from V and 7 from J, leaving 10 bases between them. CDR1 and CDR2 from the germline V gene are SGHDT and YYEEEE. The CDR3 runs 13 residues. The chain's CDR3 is CASSLAAGVEAFF. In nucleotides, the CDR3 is TGTGCCAGCAGCTTGGCGGCGGGGGTTGAAGCTTTCTTT.